This record covers a single T cell receptor (beta chain). Its antigen is as yet unknown. The data stem from a study of T cell responses to AZD1222 COVID-19 vaccine. Libraries were prepared by immunoSEQ multiplex PCR; TCRdb keeps only in-frame clonotypes and omits some of them. The table includes about 59,000 clones, around 84% detected once. Germline-derived CDR1 and CDR2 are SGHDN and FVKESK. Trimming took off 4 bases at V and 0 bases at J, with 15 bases between the two ends. CDR3 length: 16 residues. Whole-study findings and limits: An increase in Spike-specific TCR breadth and depth was observed after two AZD1222 doses. At 160-218 and 743-854, vaccine-associated CD4 TCRs were dominant, and they spanned spike.

The genes are TRBV14 and TRBJ1-1; tentative D call: TRBD1 (6 bases). The source was peripheral blood, collected on day 0 of AZD1222 vaccination. The TCR sequence derives from an adult in good health. In DNA, the CDR3 is TGTGCCAGCAGCCTGAACGGCGGACAGATGAACACTGAAGCTTTCTTT. This gives the protein CASSLNGGQMNTEAFF.